These 19 T cell receptor beta chains originate from one sample sequenced in a study of T cells in Graves' hyperthyroidism and ophthalmopathy (dated by TCRdb to about 2019). Library preparation was by multiplex PCR. The sequencer listed for this sample is Illumina HiSeq 2000. Amplification of TCR beta CDR3 regions was carried out from RNA transcripts. The TCR CDR3 was subjected to a first round of RT-PCR using the HTBI primer set and the Qiagen OneStep RT-PCR kit. The raw public reads went through TCRdb reprocessing: fastp at Q25, MiXCR clone calling, in-frame beta chains kept. When rows share a CDR3 protein, they turn into one entry using the most common DNA and genes. This sample gives around 600,000 distinct CDR3 sequences in total; approximately 14% of them show up just once. Together, the top ten hold over 6% of the sample. Sample: blood. Receptor source: a woman under 30 with Graves' ophthalmopathy.

The chain has TRBV28 and TRBJ1-2; TRBD1 agrees at 10 bases. Germline-derived CDR1 and CDR2 are MDHEN and SYDVKM. The CDR3 has 13 amino acids. J was trimmed by 7 bases and V by 8 bases; bases with no gene match: 7. The CDR3 nucleotides read TGTGCCAGCTACCCCCGGGACAGGGGTGGCTACACCTTC. Protein: CASYPRDRGGYTF.

This clonotype has more than one count but fewer than ten. This sequence joins TRBV20-1 and TRBJ1-6, with TRBD1 as a possible D gene (6 bases). The germline V gene has CDR1 DFQATT and CDR2 SNEGSKA (reference sequence). The length of the CDR3 is 18 residues. Trimming stripped 0 bases from V and 0 bases from J, with 15 bases between. The CDR3 loop is CSARDGQGSSSYNSPLHF. CDR3 coding DNA: TGCAGTGCTAGAGATGGGCAGGGGTCGAGCTCCTATAATTCACCCCTCCACTTT.

The chain couples TRBV19 to TRBJ2-3; 8 bases line up with TRBD2. CDR3 length: 15 amino acids. CDR1 LNHDA and CDR2 SQIVND come from the germline V gene (reference sequence). V was pared by 1 base and J by 3 bases, with 3 bases of the junction left unmatched. In DNA form, the CDR3 reads TGTGCCAGTAGTATAGCGGGAGGGCCAACAGATACGCAGTATTTT. Its protein is CASSIAGGPTDTQYF.

This clonotype was seen many times. The chain carries TRBV28 and TRBJ2-3, with D possibly being TRBD1 (6 bases). The V gene lost 5 bases and the J gene lost 2 bases, with 17 bases spanning the gap. Germline lookup yields CDR1 MDHEN and CDR2 SYDVKM. The CDR3 has 16 residues. The CDR3 bases are TGTGCCAGCAGTCAAAACAGGGTGGGGACCACAGATACGCAGTATTTT. Its translation is CASSQNRVGTTDTQYF.

The sample holds a few counts of this clonotype. V usage is TRBV7-9 and J usage is TRBJ2-7; D unresolved. Germline-derived CDR1 and CDR2 are SEHNR and FQNEAQ (reference sequence). The CDR3 sequence is 14 residues long. Trimming took 0 bases from V and 4 from J, leaving 10 bases between them. The CDR3 coding sequence is TGTGCCAGCAGCTTAGCGGGGATCCCATACGAGCAGTACTTC. Translated, it gives CASSLAGIPYEQYF.

This clonotype was picked up many times. This chain links TRBV3-1 with TRBJ2-3; TRBD2 matches 9 bases. Germline V gene sequence: CDR1 LGHDT, CDR2 YNNKEL (reference sequence). J gave up 4 bases and V 1 base, and 3 bases lay outside the gene matches. The CDR3 is 15 amino acids. The CDR3 sequence: CASSQVAGDPDTQYF. In DNA, the CDR3 is TGTGCCAGCAGCCAAGTAGCGGGAGACCCAGATACGCAGTATTTT.

This clonotype came up many times. The J gene is TRBJ1-5, the V gene TRBV19; 10 bases align to TRBD1. Losses at the gene ends were 10 bases for V and 0 bases for J; bases not matched to a gene: 12. The CDR3 covers 17 residues. Germline V CDR1 and CDR2: LNHDA, SQIVND (reference sequence). The CDR3 coding sequence is TGTGCCACAGATGTGACAGGGGGCGTATATAGCAATCAGCCCCAGCATTTT. As protein: CATDVTGGVYSNQPQHF.

This clonotype was observed a few times. In DNA, the CDR3 is TGTGCCAGCAGCCACCTGGGGGCGGGAGTTTCTGGCGAGCAGTACTTC. As protein: CASSHLGAGVSGEQYF. The rearrangement uses TRBV7-9 and TRBJ2-7; a possible D gene is TRBD2 (7 bases). V lost 5 bases and J 6 bases, leaving 23 bases between the germline ends. The CDR3 covers 16 residues. Looked up from germline, CDR1 is SEHNR and CDR2 is FQNEAQ (reference sequence). Drawing the rest from reference TRBV7-9 and TRBJ2-7, the complete variable domain is DTGVSQNPRHKITKRGQNVTFRCDPISEHNRLYWYRQTLGQGPEFLTYFQNEAQLEKSRLLSDRFSAERPKGSFSTLEIQRTEQGDSAMYLCASSHLGAGVSGEQYFGPGTRLTVT.

The chain joins TRBV13 to TRBJ1-1; D possibly corresponds to TRBD1 (5 bases). The CDR3 is 16 amino acids. V shed 1 base and J shed 0 bases, with 12 bases lying between them. The germline CDR1 and CDR2 sequences are PRHDT and FYEKMQ (reference sequence). The CDR3 region is CASSLAVGEVNTEAFF. In nucleotides, the CDR3 is TGTGCCAGCAGCTTAGCTGTAGGGGAGGTGAACACTGAAGCTTTCTTT.

This clonotype was counted at least ten times. J is TRBJ1-4 and V is TRBV12-3 or TRBV12-4, with D tentatively TRBD1 (6 bases). The CDR3 spans 16 residues. Trimming pared 3 bases from V and 0 bases from J, leaving 11 bases between. CDR3 in amino acids: CASSFVAGATNEKLFF. The CDR3 DNA sequence: TGTGCCAGCAGTTTCGTGGCAGGGGCAACTAATGAAAAACTGTTTTTT.

The CDR3 DNA reads as TGTGCCAGCTCACTGAATCAAGTCGGGACAGGGGTTCATCGGGAGACCCAGTACTTC. It codes for CASSLNQVGTGVHRETQYF. V is TRBV7-9 and J is TRBJ2-5, with 10 bases identical to TRBD1. CDR3 length: 19 residues. CDR1 SEHNR and CDR2 FQNEAQ come from the germline V gene (reference sequence). With V trimmed by 8 bases and J by 5 bases, 23 bases remained unmatched.

This clonotype was observed at least ten times. This rearrangement joins TRBV6-2 or TRBV6-3 to TRBJ2-3; 9 positions match TRBD2. This CDR3 has 17 residues. Germline lookup yields CDR1 MNHEY and CDR2 SVGEGT. With V trimmed by 0 bases and J by 2 bases, 6 bases remained unmatched. CDR3 DNA: TGTGCCAGCAGTTACTCGAGACTAGCGGACCTCACAGATACGCAGTATTTT. Its protein product is CASSYSRLADLTDTQYF.

In its sample, this clonotype was seen many times. The J gene is TRBJ2-1, the V gene TRBV27; 8 nucleotides align to TRBD1. The V and J ends lost 3 bases and 2 bases, in that order; junction bases with no gene match: 3. The CDR3 has 15 amino acids. Germline V gene lookup returns CDR1 MNHEY and CDR2 SMNVEV (reference sequence). The CDR3 protein is CASSLIQGAYNEQFF. The CDR3 DNA is TGTGCCAGCAGTTTGATACAGGGGGCCTACAATGAGCAGTTCTTC.

This clonotype has a count of ten or more. The J gene is TRBJ2-7, the V gene TRBV7-3; the D is unclear. Trimming cost V 4 bases and J 2 bases, with 18 bases left between them. CDR1 and CDR2 (germline): SGHTA, FQGTGA. CDR3 size: 16 residues. The CDR3: CASSSETLLTPYEQYF. Written as DNA, the CDR3 is TGTGCCAGCAGCTCCGAGACGTTGCTGACCCCCTACGAGCAGTACTTC.

This clonotype was counted between two and nine times. CDR3 DNA sequence: TGCGCCAGCAGTGGGGCCCCTAAGGGGACTGAAGCTTTCTTT. Its protein is CASSGAPKGTEAFF. This sequence joins TRBV10-2 and TRBJ1-1; D is perhaps TRBD1 (5 bases). The ends were cut back, 4 bases at V and 5 bases at J, with 14 bases in the middle. CDR1 is WSHSY, CDR2 SAAADI, per germline. The CDR3 contains 14 residues.

Concerning this clonotype: Germline is not matched at one junction end, which may reflect a read error. The chain employs TRBV7-7 and TRBJ2-2; D not certain. Per the germline V gene, CDR1 is SSHAT and CDR2 is FNYEAQ (reference sequence). The CDR3 totals 14 residues. The CDR3: CASSFRRDTGELFF. As DNA, the CDR3 is TGTGCTAGCAGCTTTCGACGGGACACCGGGGAGCTGTTTTTT.

V and J are TRBV27 and TRBJ1-5, with a tentative D call TRBD1 (5 bases). The CDR3 extends over 15 amino acids. Trimming cost V 4 bases and J 1 base, with 11 bases left between them. The V gene's germline CDR1 is MNHEY and CDR2 SMNVEV (reference sequence). CDR3 sequence (DNA): TGTGCCAGCAGTTCCGATACAGGCAGCAATCAGCCCCAGCATTTT. Amino acid sequence: CASSSDTGSNQPQHF.

This clonotype showed up many times. The V call is TRBV6-2 or TRBV6-3, the J call TRBJ2-1; D possibly corresponds to TRBD2 (5 bases). With 1 base removed from V and 5 bases from J, the gap between germline ends came to 9 bases. The CDR3 is 14 residues long. CDR1 and CDR2 (germline): MNHEY, SVGEGT. The CDR3 region is CASSYWEPHNEQFF. CDR3 nucleotide sequence: TGTGCCAGCAGTTACTGGGAGCCCCACAATGAGCAGTTCTTC.

This clonotype was observed a handful of times. The rearrangement joins TRBV7-9 to TRBJ2-1; D not resolved. This CDR3 contains 15 residues. V gave up 3 bases and J gave up 0 bases, with 9 bases separating them. Germline CDR1 is SEHNR and CDR2 is FQNEAQ (reference sequence). CDR3 bases: TGTGCCAGCAGCTTCGGAAGACCCTCCTACAATGAGCAGTTCTTC. Translation gives CASSFGRPSYNEQFF.